Presented here are 11 T cell receptor beta chains from one specimen sequenced in a study of T cell clones after liver transplantation. Profiling relied on immunoSEQ multiplex PCR, and the TCRdb table lists in-frame clones only, not all of them. The table records over 15,000 clones, over 75% of them present only once. The sample in question was CD8+ T cells from blood, obtained 45 to 46 months after liver transplant. All receptors derive from a human patient who received a liver transplant. Part of the T cell pool may stem from the graft donor.

The chain employs TRBV27 and TRBJ2-3; 10 positions agree with TRBD2. This CDR3 is built from 17 residues. V shed 2 bases, J shed 4 bases, and the junction held 9 bases outside the gene matches. Germline V gene sequence: CDR1 MNHEY, CDR2 SMNVEV (reference sequence). The CDR3 sequence is CASSLRKSGRGADTQYF. CDR3 nucleotides: TGTGCCAGCAGTTTACGGAAAAGCGGGAGGGGCGCAGATACGCAGTATTTT.

J is TRBJ2-1 and V is TRBV19; D is ambiguous. V was clipped by 4 bases and J by 7 bases, with 11 bases between them. Germline V gene sequence: CDR1 LNHDA, CDR2 SQIVND (reference sequence). The CDR3 spans 13 residues. As DNA, the CDR3 is TGTGCCAGTAGTACGGCCCTACGGAATGAGCAGTTCTTC. It is translated as CASSTALRNEQFF.

The CDR3 bases are TGCGCCAGCAGCCAAGATGGGGGACAGGGGTGGTCCGAGCAGTACTTC. As protein: CASSQDGGQGWSEQYF. This chain uses TRBV4-1 with TRBJ2-7; 10 nucleotides line up with TRBD1. V was pared by 0 bases and J by 6 bases, with 8 bases of the junction left unmatched. Germline V gives CDR1 MGHRA, CDR2 YSYEKL. The CDR3 sequence is 16 residues long.

This chain links TRBV7-2 with TRBJ2-7, with 14 bases identical to TRBD2. Per the germline V gene, CDR1 is SGHTA and CDR2 is FQGNSA. The CDR3 sequence is 16 residues long. The junction had 7 bases not matched to a gene; V was cut back by 5 bases and J by 4 bases. CDR3 nucleotide sequence: TGTGCCAGCAGCCCCGGGACTAGCGGGAGTTGGTACGAGCAGTACTTC. Protein: CASSPGTSGSWYEQYF. The full variable domain, in which reference TRBV7-2 and TRBJ2-7 provide the parts outside the CDR3, is GAGVSQSPSNKVTEKGKDVELRCDPISGHTALYWYRQSLGQGLEFLIYFQGNSAPDKSGLPSDRFSAERTGGSVSTLTIQRTQQEDSAVYLCASSPGTSGSWYEQYFGPGTRLTVT.

V gene TRBV27 combines with J gene TRBJ2-7, with 7 bases aligning to TRBD1. This CDR3 region has 15 residues. Germline lookup yields CDR1 MNHEY and CDR2 SMNVEV (reference sequence). The V segment lost 7 bases and the J segment 7 bases; nucleotides outside the gene matches: 16. CDR3 DNA sequence: TGTGCCAGCAACCTCAGGGACAGCCCCGTGGGAGAGCAGTACTTC. It translates to CASNLRDSPVGEQYF.

This chain uses TRBV28 with TRBJ2-7, with unresolved D. This CDR3 comprises 15 residues. V was pared by 2 bases and J by 5 bases, with 16 bases between. The germline V gene has CDR1 MDHEN and CDR2 SYDVKM. CDR3 DNA: TGTGCCAGCAGTTTAATTAGGGAAGCTCGGGACGAGCAGTACTTC. Protein sequence: CASSLIREARDEQYF. Supplemented by reference TRBV28 and TRBJ2-7, the full variable domain reads DVKVTQSSRYLVKRTGEKVFLECVQDMDHENMFWYRQDPGLGLRLIYFSYDVKMKEKGDIPEGYSVSREKKERFSLILESASTNQTSMYLCASSLIREARDEQYFGPGTRLTVT.

This sequence joins TRBV11-2 and TRBJ2-2; 8 bases line up with TRBD1. Germline V gives CDR1 SGHAT, CDR2 FQNNGV. The CDR3 contains 16 residues. Losses at the gene ends were 5 bases for V and 4 bases for J; bases not matched to a gene: 9. In nucleotides, the CDR3 is TGTGCCAGCAGCCTCGGGACAGGAGGGATCACCGGGGAGCTGTTTTTT. Protein sequence: CASSLGTGGITGELFF. The full variable domain, rest sourced from reference TRBV11-2 and TRBJ2-2, is EAGVAQSPRYKIIEKRQSVAFWCNPISGHATLYWYQQILGQGPKLLIQFQNNGVVDDSQLPKDRFSAERLKGVDSTLKIQPAKLEDSAVYLCASSLGTGGITGELFFGEGSRLTVL.

The chain couples TRBV2 to TRBJ1-5, with 7 nucleotides matching TRBD1. The length of the CDR3 is 13 residues. V dropped 7 bases and J dropped 4; count of bases not matched to a gene: 4. The V gene's germline CDR1 is SNHLY and CDR2 FYNNEI. The CDR3 protein is CASTGTANQPQHF. CDR3 nucleotide sequence: TGTGCCAGCACCGGGACAGCTAATCAGCCCCAGCATTTT.

V usage is TRBV28 and J usage is TRBJ1-1, with D uncertain. The CDR3 length is 15 residues. CDR1 and CDR2 (germline): MDHEN, SYDVKM. Deletions cut 3 bases from V and 1 base from J, with 12 bases between. CDR3 coding DNA: TGTGCCAGCAGTTTGGCATTCGAAGGGAACACTGAAGCTTTCTTT. Amino acids: CASSLAFEGNTEAFF.

This clone was recorded once. The chain employs TRBV9 and TRBJ2-1, with 9 bases lining up with TRBD2. The CDR3 is 16 amino acids. Germline values: CDR1 SGDLS, CDR2 YYNGEE. Trimming at V came to 1 base and at J to 5 bases, leaving 7 bases not matched to a gene. CDR3 sequence (DNA): TGTGCCAGCAGCGTACAATCGGGACTAGCCAACAATGAGCAGTTCTTC. Translating it yields CASSVQSGLANNEQFF.

This CDR3 is CASSLETASGISDTQYF. CDR3 in DNA: TGTGCCAGCAGTTTAGAGACCGCTAGCGGGATTTCAGATACGCAGTATTTT. J is TRBJ2-3 and V is TRBV28, with 9 bases aligning to TRBD2. This CDR3 is built from 17 residues. The V gene end was trimmed by 2 bases and the J gene end by 4 bases; junction bases not matched to a gene: 10. Per the germline V gene, CDR1 is MDHEN and CDR2 is SYDVKM.